This T cell receptor (beta chain) was retrieved from a study of PD-L1 blockade in urothelial cancer. Turning to the study itself: Across blood samples, T cells had a median count of 141,255.

This clone was seen a single time. The repertoire was sequenced with immunoSEQ multiplex PCR; TCRdb's copy has only in-frame clones and lacks some. This sample carries about 50,000 clones, roughly 80% of them seen once, and the ten largest clones take 8.8%. Time point denoted: peripheral blood 6 weeks after treatment start. This CDR3 spans 17 amino acids. The origin of this receptor is a man between 65 and 85 years old with urothelial cancer. Specimen: PBMCs, collected around atezolizumab (anti-PD-L1) treatment. The V gene is TRBV12-2, the J gene TRBJ2-2; the table's D call of TRBD2 was not tested on the DNA. TRBV12-2 is noted as a pseudogene. CDR3 DNA sequence: TGTGCAAGTCGCCCTATTGGGGCGGGGGGCCACACCGGGGAGCTGTTTTTT. Amino acid sequence: CASRPIGAGGHTGELFF.